Below are 31 T cell receptor beta chains sequenced from a single sample in a study of spatial heterogeneity in lung cancer. Noted time point: sample taken at primary tumor resection. From tumor, nontumor lung or frozen PBMC, whole RNA was taken unsorted for sequencing. Via MiXCR, TCRdb re-called the 5' RACE reads, giving one row per CDR3 protein. Of 3,000 to 4,000 distinct CDR3 sequences in the sample, 6% to 9% were seen once. The specimen comprised normal lung tissue next to the tumor, sampled at surgery. These receptors all come from a male donor with early-stage non-small cell lung cancer.

By its share, this clonotype is medium-sized. This chain links TRBV5-1 with TRBJ2-3; 10 positions agree with TRBD2. This CDR3 contains 15 residues. Germline CDR1 and CDR2: SGHRS and YFSETQ. The J segment lost 4 bases and the V segment lost 4 bases, leaving 6 bases of the junction unmatched. The chain's CDR3 is CASSTYSGGPDTQYF. CDR3 DNA: TGCGCCAGCAGCACCTATAGCGGGGGGCCAGATACGCAGTATTTT.

V and J are TRBV5-6 and TRBJ2-5; the match to TRBD2 covers 10 bases. The germline V gene has CDR1 SGHDT and CDR2 YYEEEE. CDR3 length: 15 residues. J was trimmed by 4 bases and V by 0 bases; bases with no gene match: 3. CDR3 amino acids: CASSLAAGGRETQYF. The DNA for the CDR3 is TGTGCCAGCAGCTTGGCAGCGGGGGGGCGAGAGACCCAGTACTTC.

This clonotype was counted ten times or more. This chain uses TRBV27 with TRBJ1-6; possibly TRBD1 for D (5 bases). V lost 3 bases, J lost 7 bases, and 16 bases lay in between. CDR3 length: 16 amino acids. Per the germline V gene, CDR1 is MNHEY and CDR2 is SMNVEV (reference sequence). The CDR3 spells CASSFRGRQPNSPLHF. DNA for the CDR3: TGTGCCAGCAGTTTTAGGGGCCGGCAACCCAATTCACCCCTCCACTTT.

This clonotype was counted at least ten times. The chain recombines TRBV30 with TRBJ1-2; TRBD1 agrees at 11 bases. J lost 6 bases, V lost 7 bases, and 13 bases had no gene match. Germline CDR1 is GTSNPN and CDR2 is SVGIG (reference sequence). The CDR3 length is 15 residues. CDR3 in amino acids: CASSRDRGKRNGYTF. In DNA form, the CDR3 reads TGTGCCTCATCCCGGGACAGGGGGAAAAGGAATGGCTACACCTTC. Full variable domain (outside the CDR3, taken from reference TRBV30 and TRBJ1-2): SQTIHQWPATLVQPVGSPLSLECTVEGTSNPNLYWYRQAAGRGLQLLFYSVGIGQISSEVPQNLSASRPQDRQFILSSKKLLLSDSGFYLCASSRDRGKRNGYTFGSGTRLTVV.

This clonotype has at least ten counts. The chain combines TRBV11-2 with TRBJ2-6, with 7 bases aligning to TRBD1. The CDR3 extends over 17 amino acids. The trim removed 4 bases at V and 2 bases at J, leaving 8 bases unmatched. Germline V gene lookup returns CDR1 SGHAT and CDR2 FQNNGV. The CDR3 nucleotides read TGTGCCAGCAGCTCTCGTACAGGGGCCGCTGGGGCCAACGTCCTGACTTTC. This codes for CASSSRTGAAGANVLTF.

This clonotype is medium-sized. The V gene is TRBV7-6, the J gene TRBJ2-3; TRBD2 aligns across 12 bases. The CDR3 sequence is 17 residues long. Germline CDR1 is SGHVS and CDR2 is FNYEAQ. V gave up 3 bases and J gave up 6 bases; unmatched junction bases: 10. CDR3 sequence (DNA): TGTGCCAGCAGCTTCAACCCCCCTAGCGGGGGGGCCGATACGCAGTATTTT. Translation: CASSFNPPSGGADTQYF.

Many counts were recorded for this clonotype. The gene calls are TRBV10-3 and TRBJ2-3, with TRBD2 matching 12 bases. The CDR3 spans 15 residues. Looked up from germline, CDR1 is ENHRY and CDR2 is SYGVKD. J gave up 5 bases and V 6 bases, and 6 bases lay outside the gene matches. CDR3: CAISLAGGHGDTQYF. CDR3 in DNA: TGTGCCATCAGCCTAGCGGGGGGGCATGGAGATACGCAGTATTTT.

This clonotype was counted at least ten times. The chain joins TRBV27 to TRBJ2-3; D uncertain. The CDR3 loop spans 20 amino acids. The germline CDR1 and CDR2 sequences are MNHEY and SMNVEV (reference sequence). Deletions cut 9 bases from V and 0 bases from J, with 31 bases between. CDR3 loop: CASSKDLRALRLTSTDTQYF. In DNA, the CDR3 is TGTGCCAGTAGTAAAGACCTCCGGGCCCTAAGGCTCACTAGCACAGATACGCAGTATTTT.

This clonotype is medium-sized (0.01 to 0.1%) in the sample. The CDR3 sequence is CASSSQDYIFGTDTQYF. DNA of the CDR3: TGTGCCAGCAGCTCACAAGACTATATCTTTGGCACAGATACGCAGTATTTT. This rearrangement joins TRBV7-8 to TRBJ2-3; D possibly corresponds to TRBD2 (5 bases). The CDR3 covers 17 residues. Germline values: CDR1 SGHVS, CDR2 FQNEAQ. The V end lost 4 bases, the J end lost 1 base, and 18 bases lay between the germline ends.

This clonotype was recorded many times. This chain joins TRBV4-1 and TRBJ2-2; 7 nucleotides line up with TRBD2. Germline-derived CDR1 and CDR2 are MGHRA and YSYEKL. CDR3 size: 13 residues. V shed 5 bases, J shed 11 bases, and the junction held 8 bases outside the gene matches. For the CDR3, the DNA is TGCGCCAGCAGCGCAGCGGGAAGGGTTGAGCTGTTTTTT. It codes for CASSAAGRVELFF.

The sample holds many counts of this clonotype. The V call is TRBV3-1, the J call TRBJ2-2, with 10 bases lining up with TRBD2. This CDR3 is 18 amino acids long. The ends lost 0 bases at V and 4 bases at J; junction bases unmatched: 8. Germline assignment: CDR1 LGHDT and CDR2 YNNKEL (reference sequence). CDR3 residues: CASSQDALAGAGTGELFF. The CDR3 region has the DNA TGTGCCAGCAGCCAAGACGCGCTAGCGGGAGCGGGCACCGGGGAGCTGTTTTTT.

This chain joins TRBV5-1 and TRBJ1-6, with 7 bases lining up with TRBD1. J was trimmed by 9 bases and V by 3 bases; bases with no gene match: 6. The germline V gene has CDR1 SGHRS and CDR2 YFSETQ. This CDR3 contains 14 residues. The CDR3 here is CASSYTGETSPLHF. The DNA for the CDR3 is TGCGCCAGCAGCTACACAGGGGAAACTTCACCCCTCCACTTT.

This clonotype appeared many times. The chain couples TRBV6-2 or TRBV6-3 to TRBJ2-1; possible D gene TRBD1, 5 bases. V shed 4 bases and J shed 8 bases, with 12 bases lying between them. This CDR3 is built from 13 residues. The germline CDR1 and CDR2 sequences are MNHEY and SVGEGT. Here the CDR3 reads CASSWGHRDEQFF. The CDR3 DNA reads as TGTGCCAGCAGTTGGGGCCATCGGGATGAGCAGTTCTTC.

This CDR3 is CSVQGQGQADTQYF. DNA for the CDR3: TGCAGCGTTCAAGGACAGGGACAAGCAGATACGCAGTATTTT. The V gene is TRBV29-1, the J gene TRBJ2-3; 8 nucleotides match TRBD1. The CDR3 runs to 14 residues. Germline values: CDR1 SQVTM, CDR2 ANQGSEA. V lost 5 bases to trimming and J lost 4 bases; unmatched junction nucleotides: 8.

This clonotype was detected ten times or more. The chain uses TRBV20-1 and TRBJ1-6; perhaps TRBD1 as D (6 bases). V lost 3 bases to trimming and J lost 7 bases, with 10 bases between them. The germline V gene has CDR1 DFQATT and CDR2 SNEGSKA (reference sequence). The CDR3 length is 13 residues. The CDR3 DNA sequence: TGCAGTGCTAGTGGGACAACCAATTCACCCCTCCACTTT. Its translation: CSASGTTNSPLHF.

This clonotype was seen many times. V usage is TRBV29-1 and J usage is TRBJ2-7; TRBD2 agrees at 8 bases. After removal of 6 bases from V and 7 bases from J, the junction contained 8 bases not matched to a gene. The CDR3 totals 12 residues. CDR1 and CDR2 from the germline V gene are SQVTM and ANQGSEA. DNA for the CDR3: TGCAGCGTCGGGGGGGCCGGGAGAGAGCAGTACTTC. Amino acids: CSVGGAGREQYF.

This clonotype is medium-sized in the sample. The chain is built from TRBV7-9 and TRBJ1-2, with 8 bases identical to TRBD1. The trim removed 5 bases at V and 4 bases at J, leaving 0 bases unmatched. The CDR3 contains 12 residues. Germline V gives CDR1 SEHNR, CDR2 FQNEAQ (reference sequence). In DNA, the CDR3 is TGTGCCAGCAGCACAGGGGGCTATGGCTACACCTTC. Its translation is CASSTGGYGYTF.

By share, this clonotype ranks as medium-sized. This chain connects TRBV14 to TRBJ2-5; no clear D gene. V was clipped by 4 bases and J by 5 bases, with 17 bases between them. This CDR3 is built from 15 residues. CDR1 is SGHDN, CDR2 FVKESK, per germline. The CDR3 loop reads CASSPQASLLETQYF. The CDR3 nucleotides read TGTGCCAGCAGCCCCCAGGCAAGCCTTCTTGAGACCCAGTACTTC. Full variable domain (rest looked up from reference TRBV14 and TRBJ2-5): EAGVTQFPSHSVIEKGQTVTLRCDPISGHDNLYWYRRVMGKEIKFLLHFVKESKQDESGMPNNRFLAERTGGTYSTLKVQPAELEDSGVYFCASSPQASLLETQYFGPGTRLLVL.

Relative to its sample, this clonotype is medium-sized (0.01 to 0.1%). J is TRBJ2-7 and V is TRBV5-5; TRBD1 or TRBD2 may be the D gene (5 bases each). There are 14 residues in the CDR3. V lost 0 bases and J 3 bases, leaving 10 bases between the germline ends. From germline, CDR1 is SGHKS and CDR2 YYEKEE (reference sequence). In DNA, the CDR3 is TGTGCCAGCAGCTTGGCGGTGGGGGACTACGAGCAGTACTTC. This gives the protein CASSLAVGDYEQYF.

The V call is TRBV20-1, the J call TRBJ2-1, with D unclear. Germline CDR1 DFQATT, CDR2 SNEGSKA (reference sequence). The V end was cut by 6 bases, the J end by 5 bases, with 11 bases between. The CDR3 length is 12 residues. CDR3 bases: TGCAGTGCCCCCGACTGGGACAATGAGCAGTTCTTC. Protein product: CSAPDWDNEQFF.

In its sample, this clonotype is medium-sized. The chain joins TRBV2 to TRBJ2-2, with D maybe TRBD2 (5 bases). Trimming removed 4 bases from V and 1 base from J, with 10 bases in between. Germline lookup yields CDR1 SNHLY and CDR2 FYNNEI. The length of the CDR3 is 15 residues. This CDR3 is CASSGRAGNTGELFF. For the CDR3, the DNA is TGTGCCAGCAGTGGGCGGGCAGGGAACACCGGGGAGCTGTTTTTT.

This clonotype turned up a few times. The chain carries TRBV30 and TRBJ2-3, with TRBD2 identical over 10 bases. This CDR3 has 15 residues. V lost 3 bases, J lost 3 bases, and 6 bases stayed unmatched. The germline gives CDR1 GTSNPN, CDR2 SVGIG (reference sequence). For the CDR3, the DNA is TGTGCCTGGAGCTTAGCGGGGGGATCGACAGATACGCAGTATTTT. As protein: CAWSLAGGSTDTQYF.

This clonotype is medium-sized by share. The chain uses TRBV7-9 and TRBJ2-7; 7 nucleotides match TRBD1. Trimming took 10 bases from V and 2 from J; bases not matched to a gene: 2. Germline-derived CDR1 and CDR2 are SEHNR and FQNEAQ (reference sequence). CDR3 length: 11 residues. The chain's CDR3 is CATTGAYEQYF. The CDR3 coding sequence is TGTGCCACTACAGGGGCCTACGAGCAGTACTTC.

This clonotype was counted many times. This CDR3 is CASSDPLAGGYNEQFF. CDR3 DNA sequence: TGTGCCAGCAGTGACCCGCTAGCGGGGGGGTACAATGAGCAGTTCTTC. The chain recombines TRBV2 with TRBJ2-1; 12 bases agree with TRBD2. CDR3 length: 16 residues. V was pared by 3 bases and J by 4 bases, with 4 bases of the junction left unmatched. Germline loops: CDR1 SNHLY, CDR2 FYNNEI.

By share, this clonotype ranks as medium-sized. V and J are TRBV4-3 and TRBJ2-1; the match to TRBD2 covers 7 bases. CDR1 is LGHNA, CDR2 YSLEER, per germline. The CDR3 is 16 residues long. V shed 6 bases and J 1 base; nucleotides not matched to a gene: 9. CDR3 nucleotides: TGCGCCAGCAGACTGGATAGCGGGTTTTCCTACAATGAGCAGTTCTTC. Protein product: CASRLDSGFSYNEQFF.

Relative to its sample, this clonotype is medium-sized. This chain links TRBV20-1 with TRBJ1-1, with 8 bases identical to TRBD1. This CDR3 region has 16 residues. Germline CDR1 and CDR2: DFQATT and SNEGSKA (reference sequence). V was pared by 8 bases and J by 1 base, with 15 bases of the junction left unmatched. The CDR3 DNA reads TGCAGTCCGACGTCAGGGGGCGCGGGCCAGAACACTGAAGCTTTCTTT. It codes for CSPTSGGAGQNTEAFF.

This clonotype is medium-sized (0.01 to 0.1%) by share. This rearrangement joins TRBV20-1 to TRBJ2-2; D remains ambiguous. The CDR3 has 14 residues. Germline-derived CDR1 and CDR2 are DFQATT and SNEGSKA (reference sequence). V lost 0 bases, J lost 5 bases, and 10 bases lay in between. CDR3 protein: CSARDGQTTGELFF. The CDR3 region has the DNA TGCAGTGCTAGAGATGGGCAGACGACCGGGGAGCTGTTTTTT.

This clonotype was counted many times. V usage is TRBV7-2 and J usage is TRBJ2-3; TRBD2 matches 12 bases. CDR1 is SGHTA, CDR2 FQGNSA, per germline. J gave up 4 bases and V 10 bases, and 9 bases lay outside the gene matches. The CDR3 runs 15 residues. The CDR3 reads CATNLAGGRADTQYF. In DNA form, the CDR3 reads TGTGCCACCAATCTAGCGGGGGGGCGCGCAGATACGCAGTATTTT.

This clonotype was observed at least ten times. The rearrangement uses TRBV5-1 and TRBJ2-5; D is uncertain. V lost 0 bases, J lost 1 base, and 7 bases lay in between. Germline CDR1 and CDR2: SGHRS and YFSETQ. The CDR3 consists of 14 residues. CDR3 nucleotides: TGCGCCAGCAGCTTGGACAGACCCCAAGAGACCCAGTACTTC. Its protein is CASSLDRPQETQYF.

This clonotype was detected ten times or more. The chain employs TRBV7-3 and TRBJ2-2; either TRBD1 or TRBD2 may supply D (5 bases each). This CDR3 contains 16 residues. Germline V lookup: CDR1 SGHTA, CDR2 FQGTGA. The V gene lost 2 bases and the J gene lost 1 base, with 11 bases spanning the gap. In nucleotides, the CDR3 is TGTGCCAGCAGCTTATGGGGGTCAGTGAACACCGGGGAGCTGTTTTTT. It yields the protein CASSLWGSVNTGELFF. The full variable domain, its missing parts supplied by reference TRBV7-3 and TRBJ2-2, is GAGVSQTPSNKVTEKGKYVELRCDPISGHTALYWYRQSLGQGPEFLIYFQGTGAADDSGLPNDRFFAVRPEGSVSTLKIQRTERGDSAVYLCASSLWGSVNTGELFFGEGSRLTVL.

This clonotype was counted a single time. A read error is possible here, since a much larger clone lies one base away. The chain joins TRBV3-1 to TRBJ2-1; no reliable D call. The germline V gene has CDR1 LGHDT and CDR2 YNNKEL (reference sequence). The CDR3 has 14 residues. The CDR3 loop is CASSRDWSFNEQFF. The CDR3 DNA sequence: TGTGCCAGCAGCCGAGACTGGTCCTTCAATGAGCAGTTCTTC.